The 26 T cell receptor beta chains in this list originate from one sample, sequenced in a study of blood T cell repertoires in COVID-19. Libraries were prepared by immunoSEQ multiplex PCR; TCRdb keeps only in-frame clonotypes and omits some of them. The sample lists under 95,000 clones, 82% seen once, with 8.5% to 14% in the top ten. The material sequenced was peripheral blood. These receptors originate from a man in his fifties with acute or convalescent COVID-19.

The chain has TRBV15 and TRBJ1-1, with D possibly TRBD1 on 6 matching bases. The V and J ends lost 1 base and 9 bases respectively, with 12 bases between them. Germline V CDR1 and CDR2: LNHNV, YYDKDF (reference sequence). The CDR3 has 13 residues. CDR3 DNA: TGTGCCACCAGCAGAGGCTACCGGGACAAAGCTTTCTTT. Amino acids: CATSRGYRDKAFF.

The gene calls are TRBV6-5 and TRBJ1-1; D is ambiguous. Germline CDR1 is MNHEY and CDR2 is SVGAGI. The CDR3 extends over 13 amino acids. V gave up 7 bases and J gave up 4 bases, with 13 bases separating them. The CDR3 region has the DNA TGTGCCAGCACCCAACGCCCCGGCACTGAAGCTTTCTTT. Protein: CASTQRPGTEAFF.

This clone came up once. The chain has TRBV7-9 and TRBJ2-1, with a weak D call TRBD2 (5 bases). This CDR3 has 16 amino acids. Looked up from germline, CDR1 is SEHNR and CDR2 is FQNEAQ (reference sequence). The germline V and J ends were trimmed by 4 bases and 3 bases, with 16 bases remaining between them. CDR3 in amino acids: CASSSRDKKGYNEQFF. The CDR3 nucleotides read TGTGCCAGCAGCTCCCGGGATAAAAAGGGCTACAATGAGCAGTTCTTC.

This clone was counted once. V usage is TRBV27 and J usage is TRBJ2-6, with TRBD1 matching over 9 bases. CDR3 size: 16 residues. V was pared by 6 bases and J by 3 bases, with 6 bases of the junction left unmatched. Germline-derived CDR1 and CDR2 are MNHEY and SMNVEV (reference sequence). The CDR3: CASRPTGGSGANVLTF. The DNA of the CDR3 is TGTGCCAGCAGACCCACAGGGGGCAGTGGGGCCAACGTCCTGACTTTC.

This clone was observed once. The rearrangement links TRBV19 to TRBJ2-7; D is possibly TRBD1 (6 bases). V was trimmed by 4 bases and J by 7 bases, leaving 11 bases between them. This CDR3 has 12 residues. Germline V CDR1 and CDR2: LNHDA, SQIVND (reference sequence). CDR3: CASSTRGGEQYF. Here the CDR3 DNA reads TGTGCCAGTAGTACCAGGGGCGGGGAGCAGTACTTC.

The gene calls are TRBV7-9 and TRBJ1-3, with a weak D call TRBD1 (5 bases). Germline CDR1 is SEHNR and CDR2 is FQNEAQ (reference sequence). Trimming left V 0 bases short and J 0 bases short, with 9 bases between. The CDR3 is 16 amino acids. The CDR3 sequence: CASSLAGAGSGNTIYF. The DNA for the CDR3 is TGTGCCAGCAGCTTAGCAGGGGCAGGCTCTGGAAACACCATATATTTT.

The chain carries TRBV4-2 and TRBJ1-2; no clear D gene. V lost 1 base and J 2 bases, leaving 8 bases between the germline ends. The CDR3 runs 14 residues. Germline CDR1 LGHNA, CDR2 YNFKEQ. The CDR3 bases are TGTGCCAGCAGCCAAGGGGCAATAAACTATGGCTACACCTTC. Translated, it gives CASSQGAINYGYTF.

This clone has just a few counts. The chain links TRBV12-5 to TRBJ1-2; no firm D call. CDR1 is LGHNT and CDR2 is FRNRAP in the germline V gene. Trimming took off 6 bases at V and 6 bases at J, with 17 bases between the two ends. The CDR3 is made up of 14 amino acids. CDR3 bases: TGTGCTAGTGGCCGGGCGGTGGGGAGGAATGGCTACACCTTC. It encodes CASGRAVGRNGYTF.

This chain links TRBV2 with TRBJ1-5; D remains unclear. The length of the CDR3 is 11 residues. The germline gives CDR1 SNHLY, CDR2 FYNNEI. V gave up 6 bases and J gave up 6 bases, with 6 bases separating them. The CDR3 region is CASREGQPQHF. CDR3 coding DNA: TGTGCCAGCAGAGAGGGTCAGCCCCAGCATTTT.

The gene calls are TRBV12-3 or TRBV12-4 and TRBJ2-7, with 8 bases identical to TRBD2. Unmatched junction bases numbered 3, after V lost 6 bases and J lost 2 bases. The CDR3 extends over 13 amino acids. Written as DNA, the CDR3 is TGTGCCAGCAGCTCGGGGGGGGCCTACGAGCAGTACTTC. Translated, it gives CASSSGGAYEQYF.

J is TRBJ1-1 and V is TRBV6-5; D is ambiguous. Germline V lookup: CDR1 MNHEY, CDR2 SVGAGI. This CDR3 region has 14 residues. Trimming shortened V by 6 bases and J by 5 bases, and 16 bases separated the two germline ends. CDR3 nucleotide sequence: TGTGCCAGCAGGACACAATCCCCTGTTACTGAAGCTTTCTTT. Amino acids: CASRTQSPVTEAFF.

The chain couples TRBV6-5 to TRBJ1-2, with D possibly being TRBD1 (6 bases). CDR1 and CDR2 (germline): MNHEY, SVGAGI. Trimming shortened V by 6 bases and J by 4 bases, and 12 bases separated the two germline ends. This CDR3 is built from 13 residues. The CDR3 DNA reads TGTGCCAGCAGCCTCGGACAGATCTATGGCTACACCTTC. Protein sequence: CASSLGQIYGYTF.

This rearrangement joins TRBV4-2 to TRBJ1-6; 9 nucleotides align to TRBD1. The V and J ends lost 4 bases and 7 bases, in that order; junction bases with no gene match: 8. CDR3 length: 16 amino acids. Germline lookup yields CDR1 LGHNA and CDR2 YNFKEQ. CDR3 bases: TGTGCCAGCAGCCTGGACCGGGACAGGGCAAATTCACCCCTCCACTTT. Its translation is CASSLDRDRANSPLHF.

The gene calls are TRBV19 and TRBJ1-3; D not resolved. V was shortened by 4 bases and J by 2 bases, with 9 bases between the two germline ends. This CDR3 is 14 amino acids long. Germline lookup yields CDR1 LNHDA and CDR2 SQIVND (reference sequence). CDR3 nucleotides: TGTGCCAGTAGTACCCTACAGACTGGAAACACCATATATTTT. This sequence encodes CASSTLQTGNTIYF.

This rearrangement joins TRBV29-1 to TRBJ2-5; 8 nucleotides align to TRBD1. V dropped 5 bases and J dropped 6; count of bases not matched to a gene: 5. This CDR3 spans 12 amino acids. From germline, CDR1 is SQVTM and CDR2 ANQGSEA. CDR3 DNA sequence: TGCAGCGTTCGGACAGGGAAACAGACCCAGTACTTC. Translation gives CSVRTGKQTQYF.

The V gene is TRBV4-1, the J gene TRBJ1-1, with 9 nucleotides matching TRBD1. Germline CDR1 is MGHRA and CDR2 is YSYEKL. The CDR3 is 15 residues long. V shed 6 bases and J 5 bases; nucleotides not matched to a gene: 10. As DNA, the CDR3 is TGCGCCAGCAGACAGGGACAGGGCCGGTGGACTGAAGCTTTCTTT. Protein sequence: CASRQGQGRWTEAFF.

CDR3 in DNA: TGTGCCAGCAGCCAAGATCTCACGACAGGAACCAGCGAGCAGTACTTC. Residues: CASSQDLTTGTSEQYF. V is TRBV3-1 (or the pseudogene TRBV3-2) and J is TRBJ2-7; maybe TRBD1 (6 bases). Germline-derived CDR1 and CDR2 are LGHDT and YNNKEL (reference sequence). The CDR3 has 16 amino acids. V was trimmed by 0 bases and J by 6 bases, leaving 18 bases between them.

The chain couples TRBV11-2 to TRBJ2-7; 8 nucleotides line up with TRBD1. Germline V gives CDR1 SGHAT, CDR2 FQNNGV. Losses at the gene ends were 3 bases for V and 1 base for J; bases not matched to a gene: 2. The CDR3 is made up of 14 amino acids. CDR3: CASSFRGRSYEQYF. For the CDR3, the DNA is TGTGCCAGCAGCTTCAGGGGGCGATCCTACGAGCAGTACTTC.

The V and J genes are TRBV4-1 and TRBJ2-1; D is possibly TRBD2 (5 bases). The germline V gene has CDR1 MGHRA and CDR2 YSYEKL. Trimming pared 0 bases from V and 6 bases from J, leaving 15 bases between. CDR3 size: 16 residues. The CDR3 spells CASSQEEADDFNEQFF. Here the CDR3 DNA reads TGCGCCAGCAGCCAAGAGGAGGCCGACGATTTCAATGAGCAGTTCTTC.

The chain has TRBV7-6 and TRBJ2-1; 8 nucleotides line up with TRBD2. Germline CDR1 is SGHVS and CDR2 is FNYEAQ. The trim removed 1 base at V and 8 bases at J, leaving 13 bases unmatched. The CDR3 is 17 residues long. CDR3 DNA sequence: TGTGCCAGCAGCTTAGGATCCCTACGGGGGGGCAGGGATGAGCAGTTCTTC. This sequence encodes CASSLGSLRGGRDEQFF. Full variable domain (remainder filled in from reference TRBV7-6 and TRBJ2-1): GAGVSQSPRYKVTKRGQDVALRCDPISGHVSLYWYRQALGQGPEFLTYFNYEAQQDKSGLPNDRFSAERPEGSISTLTIQRTEQRDSAMYRCASSLGSLRGGRDEQFFGPGTRLTVL.

The chain recombines TRBV19 with TRBJ1-2; D is unresolved. Germline values: CDR1 LNHDA, CDR2 SQIVND (reference sequence). The V gene lost 8 bases and the J gene lost 4 bases, with 17 bases spanning the gap. This CDR3 contains 14 residues. The CDR3 DNA is TGTGCCAGTGGAGGGCCTCTTAAAACCTATGGCTACACCTTC. Translated, it gives CASGGPLKTYGYTF.

The chain carries TRBV5-5 and TRBJ1-6; D remains unclear. The CDR3 is made up of 13 amino acids. The V and J ends lost 7 bases and 1 base respectively, with 6 bases between them. Per germline, CDR1 SGHKS and CDR2 YYEKEE (reference sequence). This CDR3 reads CASGPSYNSPLHF. CDR3 in DNA: TGTGCCAGCGGCCCATCCTATAATTCACCCCTCCACTTT.

The chain uses TRBV28 and TRBJ2-1, with 10 positions matching TRBD2. The CDR3 covers 17 residues. The germline V gene has CDR1 MDHEN and CDR2 SYDVKM. V lost 5 bases to trimming and J lost 6 bases; unmatched junction nucleotides: 13. CDR3 in amino acids: CASSLPLEREGFNEQFF. The CDR3 bases are TGTGCCAGCAGTCTCCCTCTCGAGCGGGAGGGATTCAATGAGCAGTTCTTC.

The J gene is TRBJ1-5, the V gene TRBV7-9; D is uncertain. The ends were cut back, 1 base at V and 3 bases at J, with 10 bases in the middle. Germline V CDR1 and CDR2: SEHNR, FQNEAQ (reference sequence). The CDR3 is 15 amino acids. Here the CDR3 DNA reads TGTGCCAGCAGCTTAGATGGGAGGAACAATCAGCCCCAGCATTTT. It is translated as CASSLDGRNNQPQHF.

The gene calls are TRBV18 and TRBJ2-7; 7 nucleotides agree with TRBD1. The germline V gene encodes CDR1 KGHSH and CDR2 LQKENI. With V trimmed by 0 bases and J by 1 base, 9 bases remained unmatched. The CDR3 is 17 amino acids. Here the CDR3 DNA reads TGTGCCAGCTCACCACCGAGACAGGGAGACCTTTCCTACGAGCAGTACTTC. Protein sequence: CASSPPRQGDLSYEQYF.

The V and J genes are TRBV25-1 and TRBJ1-1; TRBD1 is a possible D gene (6 bases). The CDR3 loop spans 13 amino acids. CDR1 MGHDK and CDR2 SYGVNS come from the germline V gene. V was cut by 7 bases and J by 4 bases, with 13 bases left in between. CDR3 sequence reads: CASTRGGPTEAFF. DNA for the CDR3: TGTGCCAGCACGAGGGGGGGGCCCACTGAAGCTTTCTTT.